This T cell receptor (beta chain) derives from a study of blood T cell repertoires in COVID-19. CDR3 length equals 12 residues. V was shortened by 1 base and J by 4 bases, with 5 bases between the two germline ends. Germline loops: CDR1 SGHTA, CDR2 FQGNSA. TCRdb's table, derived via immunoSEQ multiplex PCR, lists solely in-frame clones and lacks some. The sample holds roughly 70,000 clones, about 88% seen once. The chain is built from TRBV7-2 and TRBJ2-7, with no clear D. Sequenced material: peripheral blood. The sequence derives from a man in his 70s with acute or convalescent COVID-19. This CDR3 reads CASSLVGYEQYF. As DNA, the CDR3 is TGTGCCAGCAGCTTAGTCGGGTACGAGCAGTACTTC.